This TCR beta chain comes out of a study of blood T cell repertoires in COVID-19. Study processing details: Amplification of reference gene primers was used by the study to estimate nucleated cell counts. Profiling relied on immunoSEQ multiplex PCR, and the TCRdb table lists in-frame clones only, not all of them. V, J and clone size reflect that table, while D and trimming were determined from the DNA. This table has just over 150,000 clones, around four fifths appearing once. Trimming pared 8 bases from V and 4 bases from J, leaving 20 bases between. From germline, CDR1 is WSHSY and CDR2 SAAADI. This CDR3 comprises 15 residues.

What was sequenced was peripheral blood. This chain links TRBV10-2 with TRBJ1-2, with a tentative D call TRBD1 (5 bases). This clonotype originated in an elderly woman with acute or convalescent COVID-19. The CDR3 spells CASSGEGAQSYGYTF. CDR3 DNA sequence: TGCGCCAGCTCCGGCGAAGGGGCTCAATCCTATGGCTACACCTTC.